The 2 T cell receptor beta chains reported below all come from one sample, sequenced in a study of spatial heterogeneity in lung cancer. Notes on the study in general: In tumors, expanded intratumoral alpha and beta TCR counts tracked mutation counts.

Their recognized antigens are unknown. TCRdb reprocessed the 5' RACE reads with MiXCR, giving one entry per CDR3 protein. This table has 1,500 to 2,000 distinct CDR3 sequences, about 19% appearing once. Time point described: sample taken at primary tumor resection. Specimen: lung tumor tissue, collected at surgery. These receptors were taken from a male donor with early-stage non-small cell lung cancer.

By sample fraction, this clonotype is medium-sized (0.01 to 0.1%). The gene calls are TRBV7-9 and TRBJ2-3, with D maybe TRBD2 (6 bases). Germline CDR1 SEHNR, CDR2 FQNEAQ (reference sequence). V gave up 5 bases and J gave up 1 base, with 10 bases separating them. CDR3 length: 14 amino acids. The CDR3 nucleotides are TGTGCCAGCAGCGTCTCTAGCGGCACAGATACGCAGTATTTT. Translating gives CASSVSSGTDTQYF.

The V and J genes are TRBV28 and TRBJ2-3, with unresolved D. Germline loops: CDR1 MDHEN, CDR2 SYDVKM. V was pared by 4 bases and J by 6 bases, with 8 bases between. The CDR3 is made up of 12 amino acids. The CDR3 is CASSSQVDTQYF. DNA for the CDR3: TGTGCCAGCAGTTCCCAGGTGGATACGCAGTATTTT.